This T cell receptor beta chain was sequenced in a study of blood T cell repertoires in COVID-19. Study-wide context: Collection of acute and convalescent COVID-19 samples took place in the United States, Italy and Spain. Sources were T cells, B-cell-depleted T cells, or PBMCs; the material itself was cDNA or gDNA.

How the authors handled the data: Quantification of nucleated cells was approximated via reference gene primer amplification. Method: immunoSEQ multiplex PCR; TCRdb's copy keeps in-frame clones and lacks some. The D gene and trimming were derived from the DNA, and the V and J assignments and clone size from that table. Of approximately 450,000 clones listed, around 89% were seen once; the top ten hold 4.3%. Sequencing was performed on peripheral blood. This TCR came from a woman aged 25 to 39 with acute or convalescent COVID-19.

The CDR3 protein is CASSPADNTGELFF. Here the CDR3 DNA reads TGTGCCAGCAGCCCGGCGGATAACACCGGGGAGCTGTTTTTT. The rearrangement joins TRBV9 to TRBJ2-2; no firm D call. The CDR3 is 14 amino acids. Germline CDR1 reads SGDLS; CDR2 reads YYNGEE. V shed 4 bases and J shed 2 bases, with 9 bases lying between them.